This T cell receptor beta chain was obtained from a study of blood T cell repertoires in COVID-19. Study-level information: Acute-phase and convalescent COVID-19 samples originated in the United States, Italy and Spain.

In the original processing: It was from reference gene primer amplification that nucleated cell counts were estimated. Only in-frame clones appear in the TCRdb table, and some are missing; sequencing was by immunoSEQ multiplex PCR. Clone size and V and J calls were adopted from that table, with D and trimming inferred from the DNA. Among some 200,000 clones listed, around 85% were seen once. Patients in Seattle were enrolled during active infection, then followed longitudinally. With 2 bases removed from V and 0 bases from J, the gap between germline ends came to 28 bases. The CDR3 totals 21 residues. Germline V gives CDR1 MNHEY, CDR2 SVGEGT.

The chain employs TRBV6-2 or TRBV6-3 and TRBJ1-1, with a tentative D call TRBD1 (6 bases). Input material: peripheral blood. This TCR was sampled from a man aged 55 to 69 with COVID-19, enrolled during active disease. DNA for the CDR3: TGTGCCAGCAGTTACGTCCGAGTCGCGGGGGCCCTCGGGGTTGTGAACACTGAAGCTTTCTTT. This encodes CASSYVRVAGALGVVNTEAFF.